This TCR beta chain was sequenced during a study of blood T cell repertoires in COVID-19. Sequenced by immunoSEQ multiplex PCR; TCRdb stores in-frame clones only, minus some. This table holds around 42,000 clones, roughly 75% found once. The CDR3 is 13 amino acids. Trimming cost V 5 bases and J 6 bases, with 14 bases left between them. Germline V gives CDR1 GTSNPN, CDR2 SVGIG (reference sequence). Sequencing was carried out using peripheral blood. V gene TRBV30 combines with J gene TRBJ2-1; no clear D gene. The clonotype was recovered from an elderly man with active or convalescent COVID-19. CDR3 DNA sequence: TGTGCCTGGGAGCGCGCATCAGTCAATGAGCAGTTCTTC. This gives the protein CAWERASVNEQFF.